This T cell receptor (beta chain) was recovered during a study of T cells in Graves' hyperthyroidism and ophthalmopathy. The germline V gene encodes CDR1 SGHAT and CDR2 FQDESV (reference sequence). The CDR3 runs 14 residues. Deletions cut 1 base from V and 7 bases from J, with 11 bases between. Using RNA transcripts as the source, TCR beta CDR3 regions were amplified. The TCR CDR3 first-round RT-PCR relied on the HTBI primer set. TCRdb reprocessed the multiplex PCR reads with MiXCR, giving one entry per CDR3 protein. The sample has about 380,000 distinct CDR3 sequences, under 20% seen once. In its sample, this clonotype was seen a few times.

Sequences were obtained from blood. The TCR originated in a man between 18 and 29 years old with Graves' ophthalmopathy. The chain recombines TRBV11-1 with TRBJ2-1, with D perhaps TRBD2 (6 bases). The CDR3, as DNA: TGTGCCAGCAGCTTAGGGGAGGCCGAGAATGAGCAGTTCTTC. It yields the protein CASSLGEAENEQFF.